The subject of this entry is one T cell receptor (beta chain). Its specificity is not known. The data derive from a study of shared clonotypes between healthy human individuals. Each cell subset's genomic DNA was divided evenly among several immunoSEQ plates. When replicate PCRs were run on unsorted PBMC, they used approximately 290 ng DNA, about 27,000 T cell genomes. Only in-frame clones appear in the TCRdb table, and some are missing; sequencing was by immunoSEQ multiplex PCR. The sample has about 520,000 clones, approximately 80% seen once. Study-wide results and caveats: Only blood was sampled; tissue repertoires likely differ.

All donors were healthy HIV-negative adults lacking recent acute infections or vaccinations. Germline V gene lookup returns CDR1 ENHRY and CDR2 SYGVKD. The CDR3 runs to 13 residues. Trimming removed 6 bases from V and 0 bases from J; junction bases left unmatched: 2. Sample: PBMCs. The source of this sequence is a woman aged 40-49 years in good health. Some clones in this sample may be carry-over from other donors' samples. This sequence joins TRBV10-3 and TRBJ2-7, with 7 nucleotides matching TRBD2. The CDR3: CAIRGGSSYEQYF. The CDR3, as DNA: TGTGCCATCAGGGGCGGGAGCTCCTACGAGCAGTACTTC.